This T cell receptor beta chain appears in the sequencing data of a study of breast tumors, draining lymph nodes, adjacent tissues. Study observations and caveats: That most tumor T cells come from lymph nodes remained unproven.

Samples came from axillary lymph nodes draining the breast cancer. Each CDR3 protein gets one entry after TCRdb re-called the multiplex PCR reads with MiXCR. The sample consists of around 230,000 distinct CDR3 sequences, about 32% of them appearing once. Germline values: CDR1 SEHNR, CDR2 FQNEAQ (reference sequence). The CDR3 runs to 15 residues. V was trimmed by 2 bases and J by 6 bases, leaving 11 bases between them. This clonotype was detected ten times or more. Its antigen is unidentified. Sequenced sample: axillary lymph node tissue. This TCR derives from a female donor with breast cancer. Some clones in this sample may be carry-over from other donors' samples. The chain uses TRBV7-9 and TRBJ1-6; D not certain. In nucleotides, the CDR3 is TGTGCCAGCAGCTTAATACCGGGCTCTAATTCACCCCTCCACTTT. Protein: CASSLIPGSNSPLHF.